These 3 T cell receptor beta chains came from one sample sequenced in a study of T cells in Graves' hyperthyroidism and ophthalmopathy. TCR beta CDR3 regions were amplified from RNA. First-round RT-PCR targeting the TCR CDR3 was performed with the HTBI primer set. TCRdb itself ran the multiplex PCR reads through MiXCR, one entry per CDR3 protein. The table lists about 500,000 distinct CDR3 sequences, 16% of them singletons, with around 18% in the top ten. The sequencing sample was made of blood. The receptors shown here come from a woman between 18 and 29 years old with Graves' hyperthyroidism.

Ten or more counts support this clonotype. The rearrangement uses TRBV18 and TRBJ2-1, with D maybe TRBD2 (6 bases). V was cut by 0 bases and J by 9 bases, with 12 bases left in between. This CDR3 comprises 14 residues. Per the germline V gene, CDR1 is KGHSH and CDR2 is LQKENI. CDR3 sequence: CASSPPWRGPEQFF. In DNA form, the CDR3 reads TGTGCCAGCTCACCACCTTGGCGGGGCCCTGAGCAGTTCTTC.

The rearrangement uses TRBV11-2 and TRBJ2-2, with 15 bases fitting TRBD2. The CDR3 is made up of 19 amino acids. The J segment lost 4 bases and the V segment lost 2 bases, leaving 8 bases of the junction unmatched. Germline V CDR1 and CDR2: SGHAT, FQNNGV. The CDR3 reads CASSLQGLAGGRGTGELFF. The CDR3 DNA is TGTGCCAGCAGCTTACAAGGACTAGCGGGAGGGCGAGGCACCGGGGAGCTGTTTTTT.

This clonotype was counted many times. The chain carries TRBV6-1 and TRBJ2-3; D may correspond to TRBD1 or TRBD2 (5 bases each). V was trimmed by 5 bases and J by 6 bases, leaving 15 bases between them. Germline V gene data show CDR1 as MNHNS and CDR2 as SASEGT. CDR3 length: 14 residues. Here the CDR3 DNA reads TGTGCCAGCAGTTATAAGAGGGGCCGGGATACGCAGTATTTT. Amino acids: CASSYKRGRDTQYF.